This T cell receptor beta chain was profiled in a study of T cell repertoires in cytomegalovirus infection. Germline V gives CDR1 MGHRA, CDR2 YSYEKL. This CDR3 region has 13 residues. The V gene lost 3 bases and the J gene lost 6 bases, with 11 bases spanning the gap. Study-wide results and limits: Dominant in the ex vivo response were TCR beta clonotypes restricted by HLA-C and specific for CMV.

TCRdb reprocessed the reads with MiXCR, giving one entry per CDR3 protein. The table lists under 200,000 distinct CDR3 sequences, about a fifth of them singletons. As regards this clonotype: Its matching antigen is unknown.

This chain uses TRBV4-1 with TRBJ1-2, with D unresolved. The material sequenced was CD8+ T cells from cultured PBMCs, taken from culture after CMV antigen stimulation. The sequence was obtained from a human donor in good health (CMV status not recorded). Some clones in this sample may be carry-over from other donors' samples. CDR3 in DNA: TGCGCCAGCAGCCATGCCTCCTGGGATGGCTACACCTTC. Protein sequence: CASSHASWDGYTF.